This TCR beta chain comes out of a study of neoadjuvant anti-PD-1 for oral cavity cancer. This CDR3 comprises 15 residues. V was clipped by 2 bases and J by 8 bases; unmatched bases: 6. The germline V gene has CDR1 SGHTA and CDR2 FQGNSA. Cohort: HPV-negative, locally advanced oral cavity squamous cell carcinoma patients. Assay: immunoSEQ multiplex PCR; the TCRdb copy retains only in-frame clones and omits some. The repertoire includes fewer than 70,000 clones, approximately 79% of them detected once, and 2.5% to 3% sits in the top ten. The sequence derives from a person aged 35-79 years with oral cavity squamous cell carcinoma. Material: PBMCs, obtained before nivolumab (anti-PD-1) treatment. The gene calls are TRBV7-2 and TRBJ2-1, with TRBD2 identical over 10 bases. CDR3 in amino acids: CASSLRSGGAHEQFF. The CDR3 DNA reads as TGTGCCAGCAGCTTAAGGAGCGGGGGGGCCCATGAGCAGTTCTTC.